This T cell receptor beta chain was sequenced during a study of primary melanoma T cells and metastatic recurrence (dated by TCRdb to 2019 to 2021). Regarding the complete study: The cohort comprised about 200 primary melanomas of stage T2 to T4, with thickness greater than 1 mm. The study examined whether T-cell fraction and T-cell repertoire clonality in primary melanoma tumors predicted patient outcome. Histopathological grading of tumor-infiltrating lymphocytes served as the comparison point for the T-cell fraction derived from sequencing. The T-cell fraction measured by TCR beta sequencing was compared against progression-free survival as the clinical outcome.

The library relied on the immunoSEQ multiplex PCR assay. Primary melanoma tumor tissue was subjected to high-throughput sequencing of the T-cell receptor beta chain. Under the source paper's analysis protocol: The repertoire analyses covered TCRB CDR3 sharing between samples and the distribution of insertions and deletions. The predictive value of the T-cell fraction was ranked against histopathological variables by a gradient-boosted model. TCRdb carries this immuneACCESS record with in-frame sequences only. Its versions omit some clonotypes, under half of them owing to an unresolved V gene in the studies checked, with the rest unexplained. That table furnishes V, J and clone size, whereas the DNA furnished D and trimming. This sample comprises more than 300 clones, roughly two thirds of them detected only once. The top ten clones comprise roughly 7.8% of the sample. On this clone itself: The clone's antigen remains unknown. It has no much larger one-base neighbor in the sample; base qualities were not kept.

Reading the germline V gene gives CDR1 SGHNT and CDR2 YENEEA. Trimming accounts for 5 bases at V and 7 bases at J, while the number of junction bases matched to no gene is 6. Including the terminal cysteine and phenylalanine, the CDR3 comprises 14 residues. Left in the record is the CDR3 DNA by itself, 42 bases read in frame from the first base. What the study reported, not specific to this receptor: Progression-free survival was reportedly predicted by the tumor T-cell fraction independently of thickness, ulceration, mitotic rate and age. A T-cell fraction greater than 20% appeared to be protective whatever the ulceration status, mitotic rate or nodal disease. The authors presented an effective T-cell-mediated antitumor response in primary melanoma only as a suggestion and not as a demonstrated mechanism. Adding T-cell fraction to tumor thickness reportedly improved progression-free survival prediction more than adding any other histopathological variable.

Each patient's primary melanoma had been surgically resected and was viewed as potentially curable, though still at risk of metastatic recurrence. This receptor was obtained from a human donor with melanoma. Recombination connected TRBV11-3 to TRBJ2-7; 12 of the junction bases match TRBD2. Sequenced input: melanoma tumor tissue. CDR3 region: CASSPLLAGGEQYF. The sequence in DNA is TGTGCCAGCAGCCCCTTACTAGCGGGAGGAGAGCAGTACTTC.